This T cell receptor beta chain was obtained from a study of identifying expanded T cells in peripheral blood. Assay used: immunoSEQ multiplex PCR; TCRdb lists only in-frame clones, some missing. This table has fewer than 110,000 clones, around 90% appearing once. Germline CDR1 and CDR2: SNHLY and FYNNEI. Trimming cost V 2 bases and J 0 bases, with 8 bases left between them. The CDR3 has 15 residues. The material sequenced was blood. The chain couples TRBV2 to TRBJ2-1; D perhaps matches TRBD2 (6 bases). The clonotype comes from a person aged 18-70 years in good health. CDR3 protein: CASSEQGGSYNEQFF. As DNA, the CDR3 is TGTGCCAGCAGTGAACAGGGAGGCTCCTACAATGAGCAGTTCTTC.